The rows below give T cell receptor beta chains drawn from one sample of a study of blood T cell repertoires in COVID-19. This table comes from immunoSEQ multiplex PCR, and its TCRdb copy is limited to in-frame clones, with some not included. The data hold about 100,000 clones, with about 90% observed a single time. What was sequenced was peripheral blood. These receptors were obtained from a man aged 18-30 years with COVID-19, enrolled during active disease. Each CDR3 is given with its conserved first and last residue. D genes are given only for firm matches. The size field is filled for only some rows; it gives once, few, many or a size class.

J gene | D gene | clone size | V gene | CDR3 DNA | CDR3 protein
TRBJ2-3 | - | - | TRBV6-2/TRBV6-3 | TGTGCCAGCAGTTCGACCGACTCCTTTGGGGCCACTAGCACAGATACGCAGTATTTT | CASSSTDSFGATSTDTQYF
TRBJ1-2 | TRBD1 | - | TRBV9 | TGTGCCAGCAGTGGGACAGGACCTTATGGCTACACCTTC | CASSGTGPYGYTF
TRBJ2-6 | TRBD2 | - | TRBV28 | TGTGCCAGCAGTTCGGGACTAGCGGGGCTTACCGGGGCCAACGTCCTGACTTTC | CASSSGLAGLTGANVLTF
TRBJ2-7 | TRBD1 | - | TRBV19 | TGTGCCAGTAGTATAGATACAGGGACAGGCTACGAGCAGTACTTC | CASSIDTGTGYEQYF
TRBJ2-1 | - | - | TRBV12-3/TRBV12-4 | TGTGCCAGTTTACGGGGGAGCAATGAGCAGTTCTTC | CASLRGSNEQFF
TRBJ1-1 | - | - | TRBV19 | TGTGCCAGTAGTACCCAGGGGAGAGATACTGAAGCTTTCTTT | CASSTQGRDTEAFF
TRBJ2-2 | TRBD1 | - | TRBV28 | TGTGCCAGCAGTCCCGACAGGGCTGAGAGCACCGGGGAGCTGTTTTTT | CASSPDRAESTGELFF
TRBJ2-7 | TRBD1 | - | TRBV5-4 | TGTGCCAGCAGCAGAGACAGGGGGAGCTACGAGCAGTACTTC | CASSRDRGSYEQYF
TRBJ1-4 | TRBD1 | - | TRBV27 | TGTGCCAGCAGCCCGGGACAGGCTAAAAAACTGCTTTTT | CASSPGQAKKLLF
TRBJ1-1 | - | - | TRBV3-1/TRBV3-2 | TGTGCCAGCAGCCAAGGACGGGTCACTGAAGCTTTCTTT | CASSQGRVTEAFF
TRBJ1-4 | - | - | TRBV9 | - | CASSVAGGSGEKLLF
TRBJ2-2 | TRBD1 | once | TRBV7-8 | TGTGCCAGCAGCTTACCAACGGAGACAGGGGAGTCAACTAACACCGGGGAGCTGTTTTTT | CASSLPTETGESTNTGELFF
TRBJ2-5 | TRBD1 | - | TRBV3-1/TRBV3-2 | TGTGCCAGCAGCCACCGAACAGGGGGCGGAGAGACCCAGTACTTC | CASSHRTGGGETQYF
TRBJ2-7 | - | once | TRBV28 | TGTGCCAGCAGTCGAATGGACAGTAGCTTTGGCGAGCAGTACTTC | CASSRMDSSFGEQYF
TRBJ2-3 | TRBD2 | - | TRBV18 | TGTGCCAGCTCACTTAGGACAGCGGGAGGGCCCGCAGATACGCAGTATTTT | CASSLRTAGGPADTQYF
TRBJ2-1 | - | - | TRBV7-9 | TGTGCCAGCAGCTTAGCGAAGGGGCCGGCCTACAATGAGCAGTTCTTC | CASSLAKGPAYNEQFF
TRBJ2-5 | - | - | TRBV30 | TGTGCCTGGAAACTGAAGAGCAGGGAGACCCAGTACTTC | CAWKLKSRETQYF
TRBJ2-3 | - | - | TRBV10-3 | TGTGCCTCCTACCCGGGATCCCCTGGGGCAGATACGCAGTATTTT | CASYPGSPGADTQYF
TRBJ2-7 | - | once | TRBV3-1/TRBV3-2 | TGTGCCAGCACCCCCCGCCCGGGGTTCTTTAGCTCCTACGAGCAGTACTTC | CASTPRPGFFSSYEQYF
TRBJ1-1 | - | - | TRBV25-1 | TGTGCCAGCAGTAGTACCGGGGGTACTGAAGCTTTCTTT | CASSSTGGTEAFF
TRBJ2-3 | TRBD2 | - | TRBV4-3 | TGCGCCAGCAGCCCCCGGAGGCGGGAGGGCCCTGGGGATACGCAGTATTTT | CASSPRRREGPGDTQYF
TRBJ1-5 | - | - | TRBV7-2 | TGTGCCAGCAGCTCCTACTTGCAGCCCCAGCATTTT | CASSSYLQPQHF
TRBJ2-3 | - | - | TRBV7-8 | TGTGCCAGCAGCTCCAGGGCAGATACGCAGTATTTT | CASSSRADTQYF
TRBJ1-1 | - | - | TRBV5-4 | TGTGCCAGCAGCTTCGGGGGGGGATACACTGAAGCTTTCTTT | CASSFGGGYTEAFF
TRBJ2-5 | - | - | TRBV18 | TGTGCCAGCTCACCAAACAACCAAGAGACCCAGTACTTC | CASSPNNQETQYF
TRBJ2-5 | TRBD2 | - | TRBV30 | TGTGCCTGGAGGAAGGGGGGACTAGCGGGATACCAAAGAGGAGAGACCCAGTACTTC | CAWRKGGLAGYQRGETQYF
TRBJ1-4 | TRBD1 | - | TRBV15 | TGTGCCACCAGCAGAGATCTGCAGGGACAGGGGAAGGACGAAAAACTGCTTTTT | CATSRDLQGQGKDEKLLF
TRBJ2-1 | TRBD1 | - | TRBV7-2 | TGTGCCAGCAGCTTAAACGCAGGACAGGGTTATGAGCAGTTCTTC | CASSLNAGQGYEQFF
TRBJ2-7 | TRBD1 | - | TRBV19 | TGTGCCAGTAGTCCCTGGGGGACAGGGGGCCGGTACGAGCAGTACTTC | CASSPWGTGGRYEQYF
TRBJ2-3 | TRBD2 | - | TRBV3-1/TRBV3-2 | TGTGCCAGCAGCCAAGAATCCGGGACTAGCGGGAGTACGGCAGATACGCAGTATTTT | CASSQESGTSGSTADTQYF
TRBJ2-3 | - | - | TRBV11-2 | TGTGCCAGCAGCTTACGGGAAACGGGAGCAGCAGATACGCAGTATTTT | CASSLRETGAADTQYF
TRBJ2-7 | - | - | TRBV7-2 | TGTGCCAGCAGCTTAGATCCGAGATATCTATACGAGCAGTACTTC | CASSLDPRYLYEQYF